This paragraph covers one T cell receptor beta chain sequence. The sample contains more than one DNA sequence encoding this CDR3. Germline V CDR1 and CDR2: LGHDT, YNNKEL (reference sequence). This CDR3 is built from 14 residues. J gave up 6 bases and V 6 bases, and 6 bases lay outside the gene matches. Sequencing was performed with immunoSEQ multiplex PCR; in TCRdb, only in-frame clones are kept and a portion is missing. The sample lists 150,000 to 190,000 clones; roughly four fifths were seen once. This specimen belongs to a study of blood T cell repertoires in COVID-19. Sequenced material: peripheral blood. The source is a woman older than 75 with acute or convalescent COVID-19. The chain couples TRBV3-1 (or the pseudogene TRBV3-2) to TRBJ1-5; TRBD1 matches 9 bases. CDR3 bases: TGTGCCAGCAGTCCTACAGGGGGCGGTCAGCCCCAGCATTTT. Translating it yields CASSPTGGGQPQHF.